The clone carrying this T cell receptor (beta chain) was counted a few times. The antigen is undetermined. The sample comes from a study of blood T cells in healthy people across ages. Study results and limitations: When set beside aged donors, long-lived donors presented more naive CD4+ cells and higher diversity. A roughly linear age-dependent decrease characterized TCR beta diversity per million T cells.

For the second PCR, which ran for about 7 to 12 cycles, a sample-barcoded 5' primer and a J-beta primer mix were used. CDR3-containing paired-end reads numbered at least 2.5 million in each sample. TCRdb itself ran the 5' RACE reads through MiXCR, one entry per CDR3 protein. The data contain approximately 1.5 million distinct CDR3 sequences, about 42% of them singletons. The individuals who served as donors were healthy Caucasians living in Russia, aged roughly 6 to 90. The sequence was collected from a woman between 18 and 30 years old in good health. Input material: blood.

CDR3 bases: TGTGCCATCAGTGAGTCAGGAACCTTCTATACTGAAGCTTTCTTT. This encodes CAISESGTFYTEAFF. This chain uses TRBV10-3 with TRBJ1-1; D not certain. This CDR3 region has 15 residues. V was pared by 0 bases and J by 5 bases, with 13 bases between. Looked up from germline, CDR1 is ENHRY and CDR2 is SYGVKD.